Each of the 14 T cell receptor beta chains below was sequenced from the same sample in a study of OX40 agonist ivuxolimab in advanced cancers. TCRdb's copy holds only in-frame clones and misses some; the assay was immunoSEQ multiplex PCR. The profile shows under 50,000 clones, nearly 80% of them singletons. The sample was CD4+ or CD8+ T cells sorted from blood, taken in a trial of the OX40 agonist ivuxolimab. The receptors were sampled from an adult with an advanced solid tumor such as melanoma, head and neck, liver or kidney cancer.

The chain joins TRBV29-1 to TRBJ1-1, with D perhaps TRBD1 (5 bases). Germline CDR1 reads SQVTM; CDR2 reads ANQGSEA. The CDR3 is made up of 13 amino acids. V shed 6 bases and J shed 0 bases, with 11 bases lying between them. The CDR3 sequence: CSVGGVVNTEAFF. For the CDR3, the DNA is TGCAGCGTGGGAGGGGTGGTGAACACTGAAGCTTTCTTT.

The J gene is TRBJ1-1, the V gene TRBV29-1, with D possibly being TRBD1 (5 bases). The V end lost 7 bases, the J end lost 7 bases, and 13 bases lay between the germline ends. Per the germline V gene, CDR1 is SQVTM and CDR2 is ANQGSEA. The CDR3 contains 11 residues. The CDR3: CSGDRPVEAFF. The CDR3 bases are TGCAGCGGAGACAGACCCGTTGAAGCTTTCTTT. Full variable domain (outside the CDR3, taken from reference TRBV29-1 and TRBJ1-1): SAVISQKPSRDICQRGTSLTIQCQVDSQVTMMFWYRQQPGQSLTLIATANQGSEATYESGFVIDKFPISRPNLTFSTLTVSNMSPEDSSIYLCSGDRPVEAFFGQGTRLTVV.

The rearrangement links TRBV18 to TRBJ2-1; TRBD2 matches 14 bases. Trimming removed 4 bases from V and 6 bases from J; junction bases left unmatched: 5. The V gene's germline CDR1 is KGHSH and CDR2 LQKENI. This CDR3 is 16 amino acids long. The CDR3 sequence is CASSQPGLAGVNEQFF. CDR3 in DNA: TGTGCCAGCTCACAGCCGGGACTAGCGGGAGTCAATGAGCAGTTCTTC.

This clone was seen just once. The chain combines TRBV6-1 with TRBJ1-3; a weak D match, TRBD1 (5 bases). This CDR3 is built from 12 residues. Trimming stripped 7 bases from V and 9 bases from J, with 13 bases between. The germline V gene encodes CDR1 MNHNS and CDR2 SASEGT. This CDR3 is CASMLQGGTIYF. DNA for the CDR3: TGTGCCAGCATGCTCCAGGGCGGCACCATATATTTT.

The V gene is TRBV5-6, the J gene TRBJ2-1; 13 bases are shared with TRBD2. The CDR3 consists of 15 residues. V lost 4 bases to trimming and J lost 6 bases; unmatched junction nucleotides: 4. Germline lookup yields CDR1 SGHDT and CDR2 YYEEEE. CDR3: CASSGGLAGLNEQFF. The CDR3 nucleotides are TGTGCCAGCAGCGGGGGACTAGCGGGACTCAATGAGCAGTTCTTC.

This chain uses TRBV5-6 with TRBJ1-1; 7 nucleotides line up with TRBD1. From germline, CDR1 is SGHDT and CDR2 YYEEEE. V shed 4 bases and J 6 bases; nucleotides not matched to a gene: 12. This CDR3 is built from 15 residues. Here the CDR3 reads CASSALRQGLSEAFF. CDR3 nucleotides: TGTGCCAGCAGCGCACTAAGACAGGGTCTTTCTGAAGCTTTCTTT.

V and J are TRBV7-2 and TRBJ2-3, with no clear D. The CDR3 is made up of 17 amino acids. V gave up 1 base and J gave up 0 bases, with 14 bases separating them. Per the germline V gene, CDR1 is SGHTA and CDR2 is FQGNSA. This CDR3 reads CASSLDVVASSTDTQYF. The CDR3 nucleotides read TGTGCCAGCAGCTTAGATGTGGTAGCCTCTAGCACAGATACGCAGTATTTT.

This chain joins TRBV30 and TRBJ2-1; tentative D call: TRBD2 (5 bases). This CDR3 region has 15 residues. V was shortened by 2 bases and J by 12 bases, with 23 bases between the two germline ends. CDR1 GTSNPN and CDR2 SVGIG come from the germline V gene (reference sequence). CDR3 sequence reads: CAWSPPTFSGSAQFF. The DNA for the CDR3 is TGTGCCTGGAGTCCCCCCACATTTTCGGGGTCCGCGCAGTTCTTC.

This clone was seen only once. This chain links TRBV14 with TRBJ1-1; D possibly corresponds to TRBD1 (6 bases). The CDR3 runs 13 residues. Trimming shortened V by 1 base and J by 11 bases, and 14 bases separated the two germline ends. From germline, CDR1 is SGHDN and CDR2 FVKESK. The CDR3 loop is CASSQGYITGAFF. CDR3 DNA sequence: TGTGCCAGCAGCCAAGGATATATAACAGGGGCTTTCTTT.

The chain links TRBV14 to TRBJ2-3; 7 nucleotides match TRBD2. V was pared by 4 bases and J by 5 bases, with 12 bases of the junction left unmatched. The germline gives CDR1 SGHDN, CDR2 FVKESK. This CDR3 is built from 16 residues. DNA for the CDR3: TGTGCCAGCAGCCCCTACTATGGGGGAGGGCAAGATACGCAGTATTTT. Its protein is CASSPYYGGGQDTQYF.

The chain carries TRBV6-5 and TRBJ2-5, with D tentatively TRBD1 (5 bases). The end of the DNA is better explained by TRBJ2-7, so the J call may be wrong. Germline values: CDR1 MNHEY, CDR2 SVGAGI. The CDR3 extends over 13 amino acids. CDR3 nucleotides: TGTGCCAGCAGGTTGGACATCTCCTACGAGCAGTACTTC. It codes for CASRLDISYEQYF.

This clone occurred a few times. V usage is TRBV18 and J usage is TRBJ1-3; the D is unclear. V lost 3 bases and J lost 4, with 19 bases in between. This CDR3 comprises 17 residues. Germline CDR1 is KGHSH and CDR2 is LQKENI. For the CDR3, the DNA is TGTGCCAGCTCACCGACACAACTCACAAGGTCGGGAAACACCATATATTTT. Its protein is CASSPTQLTRSGNTIYF.

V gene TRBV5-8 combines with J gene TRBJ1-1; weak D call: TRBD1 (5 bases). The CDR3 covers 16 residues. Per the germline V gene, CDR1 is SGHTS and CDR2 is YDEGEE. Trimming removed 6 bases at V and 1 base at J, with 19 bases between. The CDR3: CASNSLWGIANTEAFF. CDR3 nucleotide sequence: TGTGCCAGCAACTCTTTATGGGGGATTGCGAACACTGAAGCTTTCTTT.

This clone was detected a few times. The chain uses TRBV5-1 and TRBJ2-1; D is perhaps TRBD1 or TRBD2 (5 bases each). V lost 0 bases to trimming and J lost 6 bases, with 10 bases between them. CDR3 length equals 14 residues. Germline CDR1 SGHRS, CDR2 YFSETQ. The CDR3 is CASSLAGRLNEQFF. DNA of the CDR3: TGCGCCAGCAGCTTGGCGGGGCGGCTCAATGAGCAGTTCTTC.